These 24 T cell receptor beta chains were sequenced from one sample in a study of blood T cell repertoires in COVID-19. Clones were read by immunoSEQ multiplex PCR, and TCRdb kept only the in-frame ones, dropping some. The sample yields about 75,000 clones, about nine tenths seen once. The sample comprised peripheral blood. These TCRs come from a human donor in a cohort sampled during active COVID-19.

In DNA form, the CDR3 reads TGTGCCAGCAGTTTTAGCGGGGGGGAACACACCGGGGAGCTGTTTTTT. Translated, it gives CASSFSGGEHTGELFF. This rearrangement joins TRBV19 to TRBJ2-2; 11 nucleotides line up with TRBD2. The V and J ends lost 9 bases and 3 bases, in that order; junction bases with no gene match: 9. CDR1 is LNHDA and CDR2 is SQIVND in the germline V gene (reference sequence). CDR3 length equals 16 residues.

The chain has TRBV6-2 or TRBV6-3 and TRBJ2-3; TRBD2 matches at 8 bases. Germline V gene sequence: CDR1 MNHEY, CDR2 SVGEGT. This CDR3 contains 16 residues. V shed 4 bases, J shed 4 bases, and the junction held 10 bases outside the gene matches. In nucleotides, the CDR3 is TGTGCCAGCAGTTTCCGGTTGACTAGCGCCTCAGATACGCAGTATTTT. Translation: CASSFRLTSASDTQYF.

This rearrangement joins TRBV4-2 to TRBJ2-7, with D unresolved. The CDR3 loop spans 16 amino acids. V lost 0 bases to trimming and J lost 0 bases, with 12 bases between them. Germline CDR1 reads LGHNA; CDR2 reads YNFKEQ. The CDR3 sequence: CASSQDPARPSYEQYF. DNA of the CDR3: TGTGCCAGCAGCCAAGATCCAGCGCGACCCTCCTACGAGCAGTACTTC.

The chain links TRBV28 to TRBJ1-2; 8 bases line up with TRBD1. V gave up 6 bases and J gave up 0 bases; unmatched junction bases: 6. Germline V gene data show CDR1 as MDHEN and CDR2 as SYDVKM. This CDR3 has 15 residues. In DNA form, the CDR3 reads TGTGCCAGCAGCCGAGACAGGGGTGCTAACTATGGCTACACCTTC. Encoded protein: CASSRDRGANYGYTF.

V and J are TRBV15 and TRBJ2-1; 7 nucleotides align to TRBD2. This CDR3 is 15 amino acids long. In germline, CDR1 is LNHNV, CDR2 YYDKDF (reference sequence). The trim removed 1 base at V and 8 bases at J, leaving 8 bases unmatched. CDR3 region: CATSRASGDIYEQFF. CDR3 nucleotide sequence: TGTGCCACCAGCAGAGCGAGCGGGGATATCTATGAGCAGTTCTTC. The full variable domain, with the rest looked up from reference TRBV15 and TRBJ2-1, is DAMVIQNPRYQVTQFGKPVTLSCSQTLNHNVMYWYQQKSSQAPKLLFHYYDKDFNNEADTPDNFQSRRPNTSFCFLDIRSPGLGDTAMYLCATSRASGDIYEQFFGPGTRLTVL.

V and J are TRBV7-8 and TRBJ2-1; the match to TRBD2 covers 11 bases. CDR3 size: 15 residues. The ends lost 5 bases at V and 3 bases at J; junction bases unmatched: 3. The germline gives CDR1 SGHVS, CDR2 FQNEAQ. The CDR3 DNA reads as TGTGCCAGCAGCCCGGGACTAGCGGTCTACAATGAGCAGTTCTTC. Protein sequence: CASSPGLAVYNEQFF. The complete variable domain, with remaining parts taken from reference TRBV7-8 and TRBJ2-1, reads GAGVSQSPRYKVAKRGQDVALRCDPISGHVSLFWYQQALGQGPEFLTYFQNEAQLDKSGLPSDRFFAERPEGSVSTLKIQRTQQEDSAVYLCASSPGLAVYNEQFFGPGTRLTVL.

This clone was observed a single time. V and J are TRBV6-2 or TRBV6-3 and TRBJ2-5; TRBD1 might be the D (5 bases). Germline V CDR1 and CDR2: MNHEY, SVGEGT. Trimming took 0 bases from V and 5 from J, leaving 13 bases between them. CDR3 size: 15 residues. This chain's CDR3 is CASSYSSGALETQYF. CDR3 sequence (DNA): TGTGCCAGCAGTTACTCTTCTGGGGCGCTGGAGACCCAGTACTTC.

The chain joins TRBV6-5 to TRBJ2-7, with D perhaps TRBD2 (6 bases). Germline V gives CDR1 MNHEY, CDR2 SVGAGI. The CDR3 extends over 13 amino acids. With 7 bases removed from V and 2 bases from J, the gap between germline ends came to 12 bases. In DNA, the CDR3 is TGTGCCAGCATTGGACTACGAGCCTACGAGCAGTACTTC. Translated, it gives CASIGLRAYEQYF.

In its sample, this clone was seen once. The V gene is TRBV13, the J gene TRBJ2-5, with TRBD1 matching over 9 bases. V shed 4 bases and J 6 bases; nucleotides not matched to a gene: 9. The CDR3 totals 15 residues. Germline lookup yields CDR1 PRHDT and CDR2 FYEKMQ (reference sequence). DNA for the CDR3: TGTGCCAGCAGCTCAGCAGTGACAGGGGGACAGACCCAGTACTTC. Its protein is CASSSAVTGGQTQYF.

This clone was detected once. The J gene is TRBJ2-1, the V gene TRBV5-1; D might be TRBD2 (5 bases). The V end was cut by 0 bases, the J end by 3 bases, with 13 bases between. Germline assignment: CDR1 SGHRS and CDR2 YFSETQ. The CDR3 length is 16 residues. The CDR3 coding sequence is TGCGCCAGCAGCTTGGAGGGCATCGGAGGCTACAATGAGCAGTTCTTC. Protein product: CASSLEGIGGYNEQFF.

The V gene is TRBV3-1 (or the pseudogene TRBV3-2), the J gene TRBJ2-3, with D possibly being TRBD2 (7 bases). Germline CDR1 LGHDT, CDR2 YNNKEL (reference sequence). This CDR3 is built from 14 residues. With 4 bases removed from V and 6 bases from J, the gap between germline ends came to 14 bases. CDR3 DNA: TGTGCCAGCAGCCCTTCGGGGGGCTGGGATACGCAGTATTTT. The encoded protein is CASSPSGGWDTQYF.

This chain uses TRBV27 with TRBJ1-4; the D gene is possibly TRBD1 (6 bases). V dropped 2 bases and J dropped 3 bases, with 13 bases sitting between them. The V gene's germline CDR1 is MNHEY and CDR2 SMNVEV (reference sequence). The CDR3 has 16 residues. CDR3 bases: TGTGCCAGCAGTTTAGGGCGGGGGCAGCCTAATGAAAAACTGTTTTTT. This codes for CASSLGRGQPNEKLFF.

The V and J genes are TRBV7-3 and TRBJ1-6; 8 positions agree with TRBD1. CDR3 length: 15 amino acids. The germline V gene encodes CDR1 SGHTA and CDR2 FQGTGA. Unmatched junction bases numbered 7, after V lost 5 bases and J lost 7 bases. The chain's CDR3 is CASSPGQGSNSPLHF. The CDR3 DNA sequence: TGTGCCAGCAGCCCTGGACAGGGTTCCAATTCACCCCTCCACTTT.

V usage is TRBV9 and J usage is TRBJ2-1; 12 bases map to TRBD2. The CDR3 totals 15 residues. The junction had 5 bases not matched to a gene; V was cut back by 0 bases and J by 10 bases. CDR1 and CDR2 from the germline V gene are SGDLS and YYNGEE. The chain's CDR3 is CASSVGLAGVWEQFF. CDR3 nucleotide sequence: TGTGCCAGCAGCGTAGGACTAGCGGGAGTATGGGAGCAGTTCTTC. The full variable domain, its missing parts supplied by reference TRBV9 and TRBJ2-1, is DSGVTQTPKHLITATGQRVTLRCSPRSGDLSVYWYQQSLDQGLQFLIQYYNGEERAKGNILERFSAQQFPDLHSELNLSSLELGDSALYFCASSVGLAGVWEQFFGPGTRLTVL.

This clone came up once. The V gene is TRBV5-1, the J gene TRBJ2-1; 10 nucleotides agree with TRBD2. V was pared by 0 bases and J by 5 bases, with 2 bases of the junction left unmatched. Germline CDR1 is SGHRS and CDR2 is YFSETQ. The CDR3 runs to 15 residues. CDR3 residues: CASSLGLAGDNEQFF. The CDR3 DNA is TGCGCCAGCAGCTTGGGTCTAGCGGGGGACAATGAGCAGTTCTTC.

This CDR3 is CASSPGTSTPDTQYF. CDR3 sequence (DNA): TGTGCCAGCAGCCCTGGGACTAGCACCCCAGATACGCAGTATTTT. The gene calls are TRBV7-2 and TRBJ2-3; TRBD2 matches 9 bases. The germline gives CDR1 SGHTA, CDR2 FQGNSA. This CDR3 is built from 15 residues. After removal of 5 bases from V and 4 bases from J, the junction contained 7 bases not matched to a gene.

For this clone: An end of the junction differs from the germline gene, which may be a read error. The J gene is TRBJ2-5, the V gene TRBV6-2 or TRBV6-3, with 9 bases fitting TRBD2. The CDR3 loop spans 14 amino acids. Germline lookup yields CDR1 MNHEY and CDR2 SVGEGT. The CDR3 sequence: CATSWRGGRETQYF. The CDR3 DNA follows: TGTGCCACCAGTTGGCGGGGGGGCCGAGAGACCCAGTACTTC.

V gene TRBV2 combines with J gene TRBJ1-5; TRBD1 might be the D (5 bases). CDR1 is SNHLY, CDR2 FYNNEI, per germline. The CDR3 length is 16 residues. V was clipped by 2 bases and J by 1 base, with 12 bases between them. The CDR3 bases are TGTGCCAGCAGTGAACCCCTCGGGGGAAGCAATCAGCCCCAGCATTTT. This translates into CASSEPLGGSNQPQHF.

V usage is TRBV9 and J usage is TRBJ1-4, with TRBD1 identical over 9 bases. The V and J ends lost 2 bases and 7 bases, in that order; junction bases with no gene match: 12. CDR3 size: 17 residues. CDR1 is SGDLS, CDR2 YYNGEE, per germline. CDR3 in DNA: TGTGCCAGCAGCGTCACCTCGGGGACAGGGATAAGTGAAAAACTGTTTTTT. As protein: CASSVTSGTGISEKLFF.

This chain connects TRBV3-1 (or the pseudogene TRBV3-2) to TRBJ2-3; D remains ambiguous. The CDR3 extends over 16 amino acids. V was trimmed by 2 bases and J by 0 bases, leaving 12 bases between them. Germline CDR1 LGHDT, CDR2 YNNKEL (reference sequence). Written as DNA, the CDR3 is TGTGCCAGCAGCCAACTTGGCCCTGCTAGCACAGATACGCAGTATTTT. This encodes CASSQLGPASTDTQYF.

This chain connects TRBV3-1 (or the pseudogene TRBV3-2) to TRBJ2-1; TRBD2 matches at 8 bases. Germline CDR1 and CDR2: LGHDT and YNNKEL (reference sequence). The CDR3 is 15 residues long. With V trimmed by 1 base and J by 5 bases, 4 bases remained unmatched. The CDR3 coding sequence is TGTGCCAGCAGCCAAGGGCGGGGGGATAACAATGAGCAGTTCTTC. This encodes CASSQGRGDNNEQFF.

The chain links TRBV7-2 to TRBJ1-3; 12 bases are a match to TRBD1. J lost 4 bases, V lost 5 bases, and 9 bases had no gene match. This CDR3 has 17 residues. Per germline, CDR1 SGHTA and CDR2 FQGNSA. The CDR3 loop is CASSTPGDRGRGNTIYF. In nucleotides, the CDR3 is TGTGCCAGCAGCACCCCTGGGGACAGGGGGCGGGGAAACACCATATATTTT. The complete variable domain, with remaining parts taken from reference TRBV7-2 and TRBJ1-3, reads GAGVSQSPSNKVTEKGKDVELRCDPISGHTALYWYRQSLGQGLEFLIYFQGNSAPDKSGLPSDRFSAERTGGSVSTLTIQRTQQEDSAVYLCASSTPGDRGRGNTIYFGEGSWLTVV.

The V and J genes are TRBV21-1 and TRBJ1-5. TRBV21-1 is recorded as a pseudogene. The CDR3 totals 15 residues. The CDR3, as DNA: TGTGCCAGCACCATCAATTTGGGGGGTGGTCAGCCCCAGCATTTT. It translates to CASTINLGGGQPQHF.

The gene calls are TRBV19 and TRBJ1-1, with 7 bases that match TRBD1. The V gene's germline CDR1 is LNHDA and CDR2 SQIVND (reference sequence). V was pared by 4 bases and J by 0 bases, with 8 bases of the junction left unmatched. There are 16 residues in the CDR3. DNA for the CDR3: TGTGCCAGTAGTACTCCGGGACAGCTCATGAACACTGAAGCTTTCTTT. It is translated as CASSTPGQLMNTEAFF.